The rows below give T cell receptor beta chains drawn from one sample of a study of primary melanoma T cells and metastatic recurrence. Generated by immunoSEQ multiplex PCR, the TCRdb table keeps only in-frame clones and is missing some. The sample data list 65 to 75 clones. The sample was melanoma tumor tissue. Receptors were obtained from a human donor with melanoma. Each CDR3 is given with its conserved first and last residue. A D gene is named only where the DNA matches it firmly. Clone size is not always given. Where it is, it says once, few, many or a class for expanded clones.

v_call,cdr3_length,d_call,clone_size,j_call,cdr3_nt,cdr3_aa
TRBV19,15,TRBD2,NA,TRBJ2-1,TGTGCCAGTAGCACCCTGACGGGAGGCTACAATGAGCAATTCTTC,CASSTLTGGYNEQFF
TRBV6-8,15,TRBD1,NA,TRBJ1-2,TGTGCCAGCAGTTACGATATGGGACAGGATTATGGCTACACCTTC,CASSYDMGQDYGYTF
TRBV11-3,14,NA,NA,TRBJ1-5,TGTGCCAGCAGCTTTGAAGGGATCGAGCAGCCCCAGCATTTT,CASSFEGIEQPQHF
TRBV30,14,NA,NA,TRBJ2-7,TGTGCCTGGAGTTCGTGGGACGGACGCTACGAGCAGTACTTC,CAWSSWDGRYEQYF
TRBV18,13,NA,NA,TRBJ1-2,TGTGCCAGCTCACCAGCCCCAACGGGAGGCTACACCTTC,CASSPAPTGGYTF
TRBV11-3,15,TRBD2,NA,TRBJ2-1,TGTGCCAGCATCCCGCCCGGGACTAGCGTCGATGAGCAGTTCTTC,CASIPPGTSVDEQFF
TRBV11-3,14,NA,NA,TRBJ2-7,TGTGCCAGCAGCTCAACGGTGAGCTCCTACGAGCAGTACTTC,CASSSTVSSYEQYF
TRBV11-3,15,NA,NA,TRBJ2-1,TGTGTCAGCAGCCCCGGACAAAGCTCCTACAATGAGCAGTTCTTC,CVSSPGQSSYNEQFF
TRBV18,13,NA,NA,TRBJ1-4,TGTGCCAGCTCACCGGGTTCCAATGAAAAACTGTTTTTT,CASSPGSNEKLFF
TRBV11-3,15,TRBD1,NA,TRBJ1-5,TGTGCCAGCAGCGCCACAGGGGCCGGAAATCAGCCCCAGCATTTT,CASSATGAGNQPQHF
TRBV19,17,TRBD2,NA,TRBJ2-1,TGTGCCAGTGCGGGACAAGCGGGAGGAACGTTTTGGGATGAGCAGTTCTTC,CASAGQAGGTFWDEQFF
TRBV11-3,15,NA,once,TRBJ1-5,TGTGCCAGCAGCGCGACAGAAGCGGGAAATCAGCCCCAGCATTTT,CASSATEAGNQPQHF
TRBV11-3,16,NA,once,TRBJ2-7,TGTGCCAGCAGCTTAGTCCCTAGCGCAATCCTCTACGAGCAGTACTTC,CASSLVPSAILYEQYF
TRBV7-2,13,TRBD2,NA,TRBJ2-1,TGTGCCAGCAGCTCTAGCGGAGTCAATGAGCAGTTCTTC,CASSSSGVNEQFF
TRBV18,15,NA,NA,TRBJ2-1,TGTGCCAGCTCACGCCCTGGACTATCGAACAATGAGCAGTTCTTC,CASSRPGLSNNEQFF
TRBV11-3,16,NA,NA,TRBJ2-2,TGTGCCAGCAGCTTTACATCCCCTCCTAACACCGGGGAGCTGTTTTTT,CASSFTSPPNTGELFF
TRBV11-3,15,NA,NA,TRBJ2-7,TGTGCCAGCAGCTTGGGCCAGGGAGTCACCTACGAGCAGTACTTC,CASSLGQGVTYEQYF